Listed here is a single T cell receptor beta chain. What antigen it recognizes has not been identified. Taken from cysteine to phenylalanine, the CDR3 has 13 residues. The nucleotide record is missing. The germline V gene encodes CDR1 MNHEY and CDR2 SVGAGI. The sample is drawn from a study of CXCR3-negative and CXCR3-positive naive CD8 T cells (dated by TCRdb to the late 2010s). For context, the study as a whole: In total, 130 million to 150 million TRB reads were obtained, which works out to roughly 1.5 +/- 0.3 million reads per library. TRBV-TRBJ cluster analysis included naive subsets from five or six donors and memory cells from 3 donors. Data from about ten donors, pooled across two independent experiments, went into the diversity and physicochemical repertoire analyses.

The instrument was a NextSeq 550. The Human TCR Profiling Kit (MiLaboratory) was used to make UMI-labeled 5' RACE TRB cDNA libraries. The full amount of extracted RNA was used for cDNA synthesis, and the full amount of resulting cDNA was used for PCR amplification. The libraries were made side by side, with each library going through the same number of PCR cycles. For the original study's pipeline: MIGEC and MiXCR extracted about 50,000 +/- 10,000 unique UMI-labeled TRB cDNA molecules per library, requiring at least two reads per UMI. An average of roughly 40,000 +/- 10,000 functional in-frame TRB CDR3 nucleotide clonotypes without stop codons was found per library. Diversity metrics, including normalized Shannon-Wiener and Chao1, were computed in VDJtools after downsampling to 5000 UMI-labeled TRB molecules per sample. Clonotype-size-weighted physicochemical properties of the central five CDR3 residues (interaction energy, strength, volume and Kidera factor 4) were computed in VDJtools. After the reads were reprocessed by TCRdb, one entry was made per CDR3 protein sequence, with no DNA. These V and J calls are TCRdb output, not the study's own analysis. The sample's table lists a count of 150,000 or so distinct CDR3 sequences. Approximately 0.5% of the sample rests with the top ten.

Summary of the overall study and its limitations: Comparably high repertoire diversity was found in both naive subsets, whereas much lower repertoire diversity was found in memory CD8+ T cells. TRBV-TRBJ usage was similar between naive CXCR3-negative and CXCR3-positive cells from the same donor, while memory cells showed distinct patterns. Surface CD5, linked to self-reactivity in mice, was comparable between naive subsets; TCR interaction strength was therefore also inferred from TRB CDR3 physicochemical properties. Compared with CXCR3-negative naive cells, CXCR3-positive naive cells had TRB CDR3s with higher hydrophobicity (lower Kidera factor 4), lower energy, and higher strength and volume indices. Because CXCR3 expression was partially decreased after cryopreservation, freshly isolated PBMCs were used for most assays.

Each CD8+ T cell subset was flow-sorted in triplicate, with fewer than 350,000 cells per subset placed directly into RLT lysis buffer. To keep memory contaminants out, a stringent definition of naive CD8+ T cells was applied: CD45RO-CCR7+CD27+CD95-. Peripheral blood mononuclear cells were isolated from buffy coats using standard density gradient centrifugation. A FACSAria III was used to flow-sort naive CXCR3-negative and CXCR3-positive CD8+ T cells. Total RNA was extracted from sorted cells with an RNeasy Mini Kit. The sequenced material came from naive CXCR3- CD8+ T cells from blood. The cell subset or site label corresponds to: CD45RO-CCR7+CD27+CD95- naive CD8+ T cells lacking CXCR3 (TNR3-). The TCR originated in a human donor in good health. Some clones in this sample may be carry-over from other donors' samples. Rearrangement joined TRBV6-5 to TRBJ2-5. The CDR3 is CASTTSDQETQYF.